The 24 T cell receptor beta chains below were found in one sample sequenced in a study of cytomegalovirus exposure and HLA in healthy donors. Clones were read by immunoSEQ multiplex PCR, and TCRdb kept only the in-frame ones, dropping some. The data hold about 130,000 clones, with over 90% observed a single time. Sequencing was performed on PBMCs. Receptors were obtained from a man in his late teens or twenties in good health and CMV-seropositive.

The rearrangement links TRBV19 to TRBJ2-3; no reliable D call. V gave up 5 bases and J gave up 5 bases, with 11 bases separating them. This CDR3 is built from 13 residues. CDR1 and CDR2 (germline): LNHDA, SQIVND (reference sequence). CDR3 loop: CASSSLAVDTQYF. DNA of the CDR3: TGTGCCAGTAGTTCCCTGGCCGTAGATACGCAGTATTTT.

CDR3 nucleotides: TGTGCCAGCAGTTCGTACAGGGGAAATCAGCCCCAGCATTTT. Translating it yields CASSSYRGNQPQHF. The V gene is TRBV27, the J gene TRBJ1-5; 7 bases are a match to TRBD1. This CDR3 spans 14 amino acids. From germline, CDR1 is MNHEY and CDR2 SMNVEV (reference sequence). Germline trimming cut 4 bases from V and 4 bases from J; bases unmatched to any gene: 4.

The chain uses TRBV25-1 and TRBJ2-3; 9 nucleotides align to TRBD2. After removal of 5 bases from V and 1 base from J, the junction contained 4 bases not matched to a gene. This CDR3 region has 15 residues. The V gene's germline CDR1 is MGHDK and CDR2 SYGVNS. CDR3 in DNA: TGTGCCAGCAGTCGTAGCGGGAGAGGCACAGATACGCAGTATTTT. Translating gives CASSRSGRGTDTQYF.

V gene TRBV7-9 combines with J gene TRBJ2-5; D is perhaps TRBD2 (5 bases). Germline CDR1 SEHNR, CDR2 FQNEAQ (reference sequence). Trimming removed 4 bases from V and 4 bases from J, with 16 bases in between. The CDR3 extends over 15 amino acids. The CDR3 spells CASSSRRSYVETQYF. CDR3 nucleotide sequence: TGTGCCAGCAGCTCCCGGAGGTCTTATGTAGAGACCCAGTACTTC.

The gene calls are TRBV7-6 and TRBJ2-2, with 9 bases aligning to TRBD1. The CDR3 is made up of 15 amino acids. V lost 6 bases and J lost 6; bases outside the gene matches: 8. Germline V gene sequence: CDR1 SGHVS, CDR2 FNYEAQ. Here the CDR3 reads CASSPLRTGAGELFF. DNA for the CDR3: TGTGCCAGCAGTCCTCTGAGGACAGGGGCCGGGGAGCTGTTTTTT.

The chain carries TRBV4-1 and TRBJ1-5; no reliable D call. V dropped 6 bases and J dropped 5 bases, with 17 bases sitting between them. The CDR3 runs to 15 residues. Per the germline V gene, CDR1 is MGHRA and CDR2 is YSYEKL. The chain's CDR3 is CASSHTGSFDQPQHF. The CDR3 DNA sequence: TGCGCCAGCAGTCACACGGGGAGCTTCGATCAGCCCCAGCATTTT.

This clone was recorded once. The rearrangement links TRBV25-1 to TRBJ2-2; 7 bases are shared with TRBD1. The CDR3 is 14 residues long. Germline assignment: CDR1 MGHDK and CDR2 SYGVNS. With V trimmed by 6 bases and J by 3 bases, 4 bases remained unmatched. CDR3 coding DNA: TGTGCCAGCAGGGCAGGGGGACACACCGGGGAGCTGTTTTTT. Amino acid sequence: CASRAGGHTGELFF.

The V gene is TRBV2, the J gene TRBJ2-6; TRBD1 matches 11 bases. The CDR3 spans 14 residues. From germline, CDR1 is SNHLY and CDR2 FYNNEI. CDR3 loop: CLGQGASGANVLTF. CDR3 DNA sequence: TGTCTAGGACAGGGGGCGTCCGGGGCCAACGTCCTGACTTTC.

This chain links TRBV6-6 with TRBJ2-5; TRBD1 aligns across 10 bases. This CDR3 contains 15 residues. Trimming cost V 5 bases and J 5 bases; bases outside gene matches: 8. In germline, CDR1 is MNHNY, CDR2 SVGAGI (reference sequence). In DNA form, the CDR3 reads TGTGCCAGCAGTCCGTGGGACAGGGGAAGGGAGACCCAGTACTTC. Its protein is CASSPWDRGRETQYF.

V gene TRBV5-1 combines with J gene TRBJ2-5, with D tentatively TRBD2 (6 bases). Looked up from germline, CDR1 is SGHRS and CDR2 is YFSETQ. CDR3 length equals 17 residues. V was pared by 4 bases and J by 0 bases, with 19 bases between. For the CDR3, the DNA is TGCGCCAGCAGCGCTTCCGGGACTCGAAACTACCAAGAGACCCAGTACTTC. Translating it yields CASSASGTRNYQETQYF.

The V call is TRBV10-3, the J call TRBJ1-2, with 10 nucleotides matching TRBD1. V shed 2 bases and J 3 bases; nucleotides not matched to a gene: 3. Germline lookup yields CDR1 ENHRY and CDR2 SYGVKD. The CDR3 is 15 residues long. This CDR3 is CAISEPTGGDYGYTF. The CDR3 DNA is TGTGCCATCAGTGAGCCGACAGGGGGCGACTATGGCTACACCTTC.

The chain employs TRBV28 and TRBJ1-2; 9 bases are shared with TRBD1. Looked up from germline, CDR1 is MDHEN and CDR2 is SYDVKM. This CDR3 is built from 15 residues. After removal of 5 bases from V and 2 bases from J, the junction contained 6 bases not matched to a gene. The DNA for the CDR3 is TGTGCCAGCAGTCGGCCCGGGACAGGGAACTATGGCTACACCTTC. Translating it yields CASSRPGTGNYGYTF.

The chain employs TRBV5-1 and TRBJ1-5; TRBD1 aligns across 7 bases. Per germline, CDR1 SGHRS and CDR2 YFSETQ. V trimming: 0 bases; J trimming: 5 bases; junction bases outside the gene matches: 2. CDR3 length: 14 amino acids. The DNA of the CDR3 is TGCGCCAGCAGCTTGGCAGGGGGGTATCAGCCCCAGCATTTT. As protein: CASSLAGGYQPQHF.

The chain links TRBV27 to TRBJ2-5, with TRBD2 matching over 8 bases. The CDR3 contains 13 residues. V lost 6 bases, J lost 5 bases, and 5 bases stayed unmatched. Germline CDR1 and CDR2: MNHEY and SMNVEV (reference sequence). For the CDR3, the DNA is TGTGCCAGCAGACGAGCGGGAGTGGAGACCCAGTACTTC. Translating gives CASRRAGVETQYF.

The chain joins TRBV18 to TRBJ1-2; 8 positions agree with TRBD1. With 2 bases clipped from V and 8 bases from J, the junction kept 7 bases outside the gene matches. This CDR3 comprises 14 residues. Germline lookup yields CDR1 KGHSH and CDR2 LQKENI. The CDR3 bases are TGTGCCAGCTCACCAATGACAGGGGAAGGGGGCTACACCTTC. This gives the protein CASSPMTGEGGYTF.

This sequence joins TRBV2 and TRBJ2-1, with 7 bases fitting TRBD2. The CDR3 is 16 amino acids. The ends lost 6 bases at V and 5 bases at J; junction bases unmatched: 13. Germline V gives CDR1 SNHLY, CDR2 FYNNEI. This CDR3 reads CASRPRGASGDNEQFF. In nucleotides, the CDR3 is TGTGCCAGCAGACCCCGTGGGGCTAGCGGAGACAATGAGCAGTTCTTC.

This clone has more than one count but fewer than ten. V and J are TRBV11-3 and TRBJ2-1; TRBD2 might be the D (7 bases). Trimming left V 5 bases short and J 9 bases short, with 20 bases between. This CDR3 contains 15 residues. Germline V gene sequence: CDR1 SGHNT, CDR2 YENEEA. CDR3 loop: CASSSGTLGPSEQFF. The CDR3 DNA sequence: TGTGCCAGCAGCAGCGGGACACTAGGACCAAGTGAGCAGTTCTTC.

The V gene is TRBV16, the J gene TRBJ2-1, with D perhaps TRBD2 (5 bases). The CDR3 has 18 residues. Trimming left V 3 bases short and J 7 bases short, with 25 bases between. Germline V gene lookup returns CDR1 KGHSY and CDR2 FQNENV. CDR3 in DNA: TGTGCCAGCAGCCATGAGGTCCCGAACCGGGTACTAGGGAATGAGCAGTTCTTC. Translating gives CASSHEVPNRVLGNEQFF.

The CDR3 DNA sequence: TGTGCCAGCAGCGTAGCCGCGGCAGGGGGATACTACGAGCAGTACTTC. It translates to CASSVAAAGGYYEQYF. This sequence joins TRBV9 and TRBJ2-7; TRBD1 aligns across 7 bases. The CDR3 sequence is 16 residues long. Germline V gives CDR1 SGDLS, CDR2 YYNGEE. J was trimmed by 3 bases and V by 0 bases; bases with no gene match: 9.

The V call is TRBV11-2, the J call TRBJ2-7; perhaps TRBD2 as D (5 bases). Germline CDR1 is SGHAT and CDR2 is FQNNGV. The CDR3 is 13 residues long. Trimming removed 10 bases from V and 6 bases from J, with 19 bases in between. Here the CDR3 DNA reads TGTGCCACCACGGACTTCCCCTATCGCGAGCAGTACTTC. Its protein product is CATTDFPYREQYF.

The chain has TRBV30 and TRBJ1-2; 8 bases are shared with TRBD1. V dropped 3 bases and J dropped 8; count of bases not matched to a gene: 11. This CDR3 has 14 residues. Germline V gene data show CDR1 as GTSNPN and CDR2 as SVGIG (reference sequence). The CDR3 DNA sequence: TGTGCCTGGAGCATTTCTCAGGGGGCACCGGGCTACACCTTC. Translation: CAWSISQGAPGYTF.

The chain uses TRBV28 and TRBJ1-2; 10 positions agree with TRBD1. V shed 5 bases and J 2 bases; nucleotides not matched to a gene: 5. Germline-derived CDR1 and CDR2 are MDHEN and SYDVKM. The CDR3 length is 15 residues. The CDR3 region is CASSPGTGENYGYTF. The CDR3 nucleotides read TGTGCCAGCAGTCCTGGGACAGGGGAGAACTATGGCTACACCTTC.

The J gene is TRBJ2-5, the V gene TRBV7-6, with 8 bases identical to TRBD2. Per germline, CDR1 SGHVS and CDR2 FNYEAQ. V gave up 5 bases and J gave up 4 bases; unmatched junction bases: 9. The length of the CDR3 is 15 residues. The CDR3 nucleotides are TGTGCCAGCAGCCCGAGCGGGAGCTTGTCAGAGACCCAGTACTTC. This encodes CASSPSGSLSETQYF.

The chain carries TRBV9 and TRBJ1-1, with 9 bases aligning to TRBD1. Germline V gene lookup returns CDR1 SGDLS and CDR2 YYNGEE. The length of the CDR3 is 16 residues. V dropped 4 bases and J dropped 0; count of bases not matched to a gene: 7. CDR3 in DNA: TGTGCCAGCAGCTTACAGGGGGCGCAGATGAACACTGAAGCTTTCTTT. Amino acids: CASSLQGAQMNTEAFF.